Following are 2 T cell receptor beta chains from one sample sequenced in a study of early T cells in non-severe SARS-CoV-2 infection. TCRdb re-derived calls from the 5' RACE reads in MiXCR, one entry per CDR3 protein. The data contain roughly 65,000 distinct CDR3 sequences, under 13% of them seen just once; the ten biggest clones take up around 6.4%. Sequencing was done on a sample of whole blood. Source of these receptors: an adult who was a healthcare worker with PCR-confirmed SARS-CoV-2 infection or an uninfected control (not recorded which).

This chain links TRBV10-1 with TRBJ2-1; no clear D gene. Germline loops: CDR1 WNHNN, CDR2 SYGVQD (reference sequence). V shed 1 base and J shed 13 bases, with 11 bases lying between them. This CDR3 has 12 amino acids. The CDR3 DNA sequence: TGCGCCAGCAGTGAGTGGCCTTTGCCACAGTTCTTC. Translation: CASSEWPLPQFF.

In its sample, this clonotype was seen a few times. The rearrangement uses TRBV20-1 and TRBJ2-1; 10 nucleotides match TRBD2. CDR1 is DFQATT, CDR2 SNEGSKA, per germline (reference sequence). The V segment lost 4 bases and the J segment 10 bases; nucleotides outside the gene matches: 4. The CDR3 runs to 12 residues. In DNA form, the CDR3 reads TGCAGTGCTACTCGGACTAGCGGAGAGCAGTTCTTC. This sequence encodes CSATRTSGEQFF.